This record covers a single T cell receptor beta chain. This CDR3 region has 15 residues. V dropped 4 bases and J dropped 4 bases, with 15 bases sitting between them. The V gene's germline CDR1 is SGDLS and CDR2 YYNGEE. The primer mix had 60 Vbeta and 13 Jbeta primers. Repertoires were generated with immunoSEQ multiplex PCR, while TCRdb's copy carries only in-frame clones and drops some. The table shows about 130,000 clones, with around three quarters occurring only once. The data belong to a study of cytomegalovirus exposure and HLA in healthy donors. The sample taken for sequencing was PBMCs. The clonotype was recovered from a man aged 40-50 years in good health and CMV-seronegative. V is TRBV9 and J is TRBJ1-3, with no clear D. CDR3 nucleotide sequence: TGTGCCAGCAGCTTGCGGGCGGGAACGGGAAACACCATATATTTT. Translating it yields CASSLRAGTGNTIYF.